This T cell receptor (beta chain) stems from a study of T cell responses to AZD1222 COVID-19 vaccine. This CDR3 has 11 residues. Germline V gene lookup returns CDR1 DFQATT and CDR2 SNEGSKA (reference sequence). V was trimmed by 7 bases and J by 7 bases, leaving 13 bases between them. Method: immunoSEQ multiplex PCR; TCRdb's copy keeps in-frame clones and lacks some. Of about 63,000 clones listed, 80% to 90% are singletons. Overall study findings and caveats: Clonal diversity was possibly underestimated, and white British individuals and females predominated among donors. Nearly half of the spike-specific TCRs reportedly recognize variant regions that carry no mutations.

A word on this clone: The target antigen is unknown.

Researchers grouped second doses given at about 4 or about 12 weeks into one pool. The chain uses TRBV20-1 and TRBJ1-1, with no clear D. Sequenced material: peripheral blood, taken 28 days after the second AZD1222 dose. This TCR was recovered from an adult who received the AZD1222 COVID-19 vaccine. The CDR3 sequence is CSGIPAVEAFF. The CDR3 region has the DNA TGCAGTGGGATCCCGGCCGTTGAAGCTTTCTTT.